Presented here are 21 T cell receptor beta chains from one specimen sequenced in a study of T cell changes during pregnancy in multiple sclerosis. The table came from immunoSEQ multiplex PCR; TCRdb's copy has only in-frame clones and leaves some out. The data show 30,000 to 40,000 clones, 90% seen once. The specimen was CD4+ T cells from peripheral blood mononuclear cells, collected in the second trimester of pregnancy. These receptors were obtained from a female donor with multiple sclerosis, enrolled in a pregnancy study.

The chain employs TRBV18 and TRBJ2-2; 11 bases fit TRBD2. Germline loops: CDR1 KGHSH, CDR2 LQKENI. There are 16 residues in the CDR3. V was pared by 5 bases and J by 5 bases, with 7 bases of the junction left unmatched. CDR3: CASSSPSGRLTGELFF. The CDR3 coding sequence is TGTGCCAGCTCATCCCCTAGCGGGAGGTTGACCGGGGAGCTGTTTTTT. The full variable domain, in which reference TRBV18 and TRBJ2-2 provide the parts outside the CDR3, is NAGVMQNPRHLVRRRGQEARLRCSPMKGHSHVYWYRQLPEEGLKFMVYLQKENIIDESGMPKERFSAEFPKEGPSILRIQQVVRGDSAAYFCASSSPSGRLTGELFFGEGSRLTVL.

The chain joins TRBV25-1 to TRBJ1-2, with D unresolved. This CDR3 has 13 residues. Trimming shortened V by 0 bases and J by 8 bases, and 10 bases separated the two germline ends. Germline V gene sequence: CDR1 MGHDK, CDR2 SYGVNS. The CDR3 nucleotides read TGTGCCAGCAGTGAATACTTCGTTGGCGGCTACACCTTC. Encoded protein: CASSEYFVGGYTF.

This clone was seen a single time. CDR3: CASSLGYKGRITDTQYF. The DNA of the CDR3 is TGTGCCAGCAGCTTAGGTTATAAGGGGCGGATCACAGATACGCAGTATTTT. The chain uses TRBV7-8 and TRBJ2-3; D perhaps matches TRBD1 (5 bases). The V end lost 1 base, the J end lost 2 bases, and 16 bases lay between the germline ends. The CDR3 consists of 17 residues. Germline V CDR1 and CDR2: SGHVS, FQNEAQ.

The chain combines TRBV9 with TRBJ2-5, with TRBD2 identical over 15 bases. Germline lookup yields CDR1 SGDLS and CDR2 YYNGEE. This CDR3 has 16 residues. Losses at the gene ends were 4 bases for V and 5 bases for J; bases not matched to a gene: 6. This CDR3 reads CASSRGLAGGPETQYF. CDR3 coding DNA: TGTGCCAGCAGCAGAGGACTAGCGGGAGGGCCGGAGACCCAGTACTTC.

The table lists this clone with a count of one. The chain couples TRBV28 to TRBJ2-7, with TRBD2 matching over 12 bases. Trimming cost V 5 bases and J 3 bases; bases outside gene matches: 5. The CDR3 extends over 15 amino acids. The germline gives CDR1 MDHEN, CDR2 SYDVKM. The CDR3, as DNA: TGTGCCAGCAGTCCCGGGACTAGCGGGCGCTACGAGCAGTACTTC. It yields the protein CASSPGTSGRYEQYF. Combining the CDR3 with reference TRBV28 and TRBJ2-7 gives the whole variable domain DVKVTQSSRYLVKRTGEKVFLECVQDMDHENMFWYRQDPGLGLRLIYFSYDVKMKEKGDIPEGYSVSREKKERFSLILESASTNQTSMYLCASSPGTSGRYEQYFGPGTRLTVT.

This clone occurred once. The gene calls are TRBV5-4 and TRBJ2-7; the D is unclear. The CDR3 runs to 12 residues. CDR1 SGHNT and CDR2 YYREEE come from the germline V gene (reference sequence). The V end was cut by 0 bases, the J end by 6 bases, with 7 bases between. The CDR3: CASSLGSTEQYF. The CDR3 DNA sequence: TGTGCCAGCAGCTTGGGGAGCACCGAGCAGTACTTC.

This chain uses TRBV29-1 with TRBJ1-1; D is possibly TRBD1 (5 bases). Trimming pared 5 bases from V and 1 base from J, leaving 14 bases between. CDR3 length equals 14 residues. The V gene's germline CDR1 is SQVTM and CDR2 ANQGSEA. CDR3 DNA: TGCAGCGTTAGGACGACAGAGACGAACACTGAAGCTTTCTTT. Amino acids: CSVRTTETNTEAFF.

The chain carries TRBV7-9 and TRBJ2-3; 9 bases fit TRBD2. Trimming removed 1 base from V and 2 bases from J; junction bases left unmatched: 7. The CDR3 runs to 17 residues. The V gene's germline CDR1 is SEHNR and CDR2 FQNEAQ (reference sequence). The CDR3 nucleotides are TGTGCCAGCAGCTTAGGATTAGCGGGGGTATACACAGATACGCAGTATTTT. Amino acid sequence: CASSLGLAGVYTDTQYF.

The CDR3 coding sequence is TGTGCCAGCAGTTCGGTGGCTAGCGGGAGCGGGGAGCTGTTTTTT. Translated, it gives CASSSVASGSGELFF. The V gene is TRBV6-6, the J gene TRBJ2-2; TRBD2 aligns across 10 bases. Trimming removed 4 bases from V and 7 bases from J; junction bases left unmatched: 6. Per the germline V gene, CDR1 is MNHNY and CDR2 is SVGAGI (reference sequence). The CDR3 has 15 residues.

This clone was observed a few times. Other nucleotide sequences from this sample produce the same CDR3. The rearrangement joins TRBV14 to TRBJ1-2; D remains ambiguous. Germline-derived CDR1 and CDR2 are SGHDN and FVKESK. There are 13 residues in the CDR3. Trimming left V 0 bases short and J 5 bases short, with 7 bases between. The DNA of the CDR3 is TGTGCCAGCAGCCAAGATTACTCTTATGGCTACACCTTC. It translates to CASSQDYSYGYTF.

The chain couples TRBV2 to TRBJ2-7, with D hard to call. Per germline, CDR1 SNHLY and CDR2 FYNNEI. The ends were cut back, 5 bases at V and 4 bases at J, with 6 bases in the middle. The CDR3 runs to 11 residues. The CDR3: CASSPYYEQYF. For the CDR3, the DNA is TGTGCCAGCAGTCCCTATTACGAGCAGTACTTC.

This rearrangement joins TRBV4-3 to TRBJ1-2, with D perhaps TRBD1 (6 bases). Germline V gives CDR1 LGHNA, CDR2 YSLEER. CDR3 length: 16 amino acids. Trimming took off 0 bases at V and 6 bases at J, with 17 bases between the two ends. In DNA form, the CDR3 reads TGCGCCAGCAGCCAAGATCCGGGGGGCGCCTGGGATGGCTACACCTTC. It is translated as CASSQDPGGAWDGYTF.

J is TRBJ2-1 and V is TRBV7-2; tentatively, D is TRBD2 (7 bases). CDR1 is SGHTA and CDR2 is FQGNSA in the germline V gene. Trimming shortened V by 5 bases and J by 5 bases, and 16 bases separated the two germline ends. CDR3 size: 15 residues. Written as DNA, the CDR3 is TGTGCCAGCAGCGCCCGGACTAGACAGGACAATGAGCAGTTCTTC. Its translation is CASSARTRQDNEQFF.

CDR3 DNA sequence: TGTGCCAGCAGCCAGGGACAGGGGGCGGGTCAGCCCCAGCATTTT. This encodes CASSQGQGAGQPQHF. The chain carries TRBV14 and TRBJ1-5; TRBD1 agrees at 12 bases. V shed 3 bases and J 6 bases; nucleotides not matched to a gene: 3. The CDR3 runs 15 residues. Per germline, CDR1 SGHDN and CDR2 FVKESK.

The rearrangement links TRBV5-1 to TRBJ1-3; no reliable D call. The germline CDR1 and CDR2 sequences are SGHRS and YFSETQ. V was trimmed by 0 bases and J by 1 base, leaving 17 bases between them. This CDR3 region has 18 residues. CDR3: CASSLGPGRRASGNTIYF. The DNA of the CDR3 is TGCGCCAGCAGCTTGGGGCCCGGGAGGAGGGCGTCTGGAAACACCATATATTTT.

V and J are TRBV6-1 and TRBJ2-3; 11 bases align to TRBD1. The trim removed 4 bases at V and 2 bases at J, leaving 2 bases unmatched. This CDR3 comprises 15 residues. Germline CDR1 is MNHNS and CDR2 is SASEGT. DNA of the CDR3: TGTGCCAGCAGTGGGGACAGGGGGATCACAGATACGCAGTATTTT. It encodes CASSGDRGITDTQYF.

V usage is TRBV28 and J usage is TRBJ1-2, with D perhaps TRBD1 (6 bases). CDR1 is MDHEN and CDR2 is SYDVKM in the germline V gene. V gave up 7 bases and J gave up 4 bases, with 16 bases separating them. The CDR3 contains 14 residues. The chain's CDR3 is CASIPDRTFYGYTF. The DNA of the CDR3 is TGTGCCAGCATCCCAGACAGGACCTTCTATGGCTACACCTTC.

The chain carries TRBV7-9 and TRBJ2-1, with a weak D call TRBD2 (6 bases). Germline V gene data show CDR1 as SEHNR and CDR2 as FQNEAQ (reference sequence). V lost 2 bases and J lost 8, with 19 bases in between. CDR3 length equals 16 residues. The CDR3 loop is CASSLITSRRGDEQFF. CDR3 sequence (DNA): TGTGCCAGCAGCTTAATCACTAGCAGAAGGGGAGATGAGCAGTTCTTC.

This clone was recorded only once. The CDR3 coding sequence is TGCGCCAGCAGCCAAGTAACTAGCGGGAACTACGAGCAGTACTTC. It specifies CASSQVTSGNYEQYF. J is TRBJ2-7 and V is TRBV4-1, with 10 bases aligning to TRBD2. Germline V gene sequence: CDR1 MGHRA, CDR2 YSYEKL. The CDR3 has 15 amino acids. With 1 base clipped from V and 3 bases from J, the junction kept 3 bases outside the gene matches.

The gene calls are TRBV29-1 and TRBJ2-1; D ambiguous. This CDR3 has 13 residues. Germline V gene data show CDR1 as SQVTM and CDR2 as ANQGSEA. Trimming removed 4 bases from V and 7 bases from J, with 14 bases in between. CDR3 DNA sequence: TGCAGCGTTGGCCCAAGCAATATGAATGAGCAGTTCTTC. Protein sequence: CSVGPSNMNEQFF.

The chain links TRBV7-2 to TRBJ2-2; 7 bases match TRBD2. V lost 2 bases and J lost 4; bases outside the gene matches: 10. Germline values: CDR1 SGHTA, CDR2 FQGNSA. The CDR3 is 17 amino acids. The CDR3 coding sequence is TGTGCCAGCAGCTTACAGCAGGGAGGGTTGAGCACCGGGGAGCTGTTTTTT. Translated: CASSLQQGGLSTGELFF.